Sequencing of this T cell receptor (beta chain) was carried out in a study of blood T cell repertoires in COVID-19. As for the study in general: Material from acute and convalescent COVID-19 was sourced from the United States, Italy and Spain. The analysed material was cDNA or gDNA that came from T cells, B-cell-depleted T cells, or PBMCs.

V lost 6 bases to trimming and J lost 9 bases, with 15 bases between them. CDR3 length equals 14 residues. Germline V gives CDR1 KGHSH, CDR2 LQKENI. Assay: immunoSEQ multiplex PCR; the TCRdb copy retains only in-frame clones and omits some. Altogether 120,000 or so clones are present, 75% to 90% being singletons, with the ten largest covering 25% to 30%. Sequenced material: peripheral blood. The receptor's source is a man between 70 and 80 years old with active or convalescent COVID-19. The chain couples TRBV18 to TRBJ1-6; D unclear. The CDR3 DNA is TGTGCCAGCTCTCGGACCGTAGAGGGTTCACCCCTCCACTTT. It codes for CASSRTVEGSPLHF.